Listed here are 26 T cell receptor beta chains from one sample, sequenced in a study of T cell repertoires in aging, cancer and after chemotherapy. TCR beta rearrangements were amplified from peripheral blood genomic DNA. Rearranged V-D-J TRB sequences were amplified with a mixed TRB-A/B primer pool. One entry per CDR3 protein, called by TCRdb with MiXCR from the multiplex PCR reads. The sample has fewer than 4,500 distinct CDR3 sequences, 27% seen once. Sequenced sample: blood. The receptors stem from a human donor with a solid tumor.

The sample holds a few counts of this clonotype. The chain uses TRBV7-9 and TRBJ2-7, with a weak D call TRBD1 (5 bases). The CDR3 loop spans 14 amino acids. The V and J ends lost 1 base and 6 bases respectively, with 13 bases between them. CDR1 is SEHNR and CDR2 is FQNEAQ in the germline V gene (reference sequence). The CDR3 reads CASSLELGPVEQYF. CDR3 bases: TGTGCCAGCAGCTTAGAACTGGGGCCAGTCGAGCAGTACTTC. Full variable domain (rest looked up from reference TRBV7-9 and TRBJ2-7): DTGVSQNPRHKITKRGQNVTFRCDPISEHNRLYWYRQTLGQGPEFLTYFQNEAQLEKSRLLSDRFSAERPKGSFSTLEIQRTEQGDSAMYLCASSLELGPVEQYFGPGTRLTVT.

This clonotype occurred a few times. This chain joins TRBV20-1 and TRBJ1-4; D unclear. The CDR3 is made up of 14 amino acids. Germline lookup yields CDR1 DFQATT and CDR2 SNEGSKA (reference sequence). Trimming pared 0 bases from V and 5 bases from J, leaving 10 bases between. CDR3 amino acids: CSARDATGNEKLFF. CDR3 sequence (DNA): TGCAGTGCTAGAGATGCTACGGGGAATGAAAAACTGTTTTTT.

This rearrangement joins TRBV6-4 to TRBJ2-7, with 14 positions matching TRBD2. V dropped 6 bases and J dropped 7; count of bases not matched to a gene: 11. Looked up from germline, CDR1 is MRHNA and CDR2 is SNTAGT. The CDR3 consists of 16 residues. The CDR3 nucleotides read TGTGCCAGCAGCGCTTCTGGGACTAGCGGGAGAAGGGAGCAGTACTTC. It yields the protein CASSASGTSGRREQYF.

Relative to its sample, this clonotype is medium-sized. The chain employs TRBV7-9 and TRBJ1-2, with 10 bases identical to TRBD1. This CDR3 comprises 14 residues. CDR1 is SEHNR, CDR2 FQNEAQ, per germline (reference sequence). The V and J ends lost 1 base and 6 bases, in that order; junction bases with no gene match: 2. The CDR3 bases are TGTGCCAGCAGCTTAGACGGACAGGGGGATGGCTACACCTTC. Translation gives CASSLDGQGDGYTF.

In this sample, this clonotype is medium-sized. V gene TRBV11-1 combines with J gene TRBJ1-2; D might be TRBD1 (6 bases). The length of the CDR3 is 15 residues. The germline V gene encodes CDR1 SGHAT and CDR2 FQDESV (reference sequence). Trimming removed 2 bases from V and 4 bases from J, with 14 bases in between. CDR3 coding DNA: TGTGCCAGCAGCTTACTTCAGGGGTCAAGCTATGGCTACACCTTC. It codes for CASSLLQGSSYGYTF.

This clonotype has only a few counts. This rearrangement joins TRBV6-2 or TRBV6-3 to TRBJ1-5; 9 positions match TRBD1. V was pared by 6 bases and J by 2 bases, with 2 bases of the junction left unmatched. Germline assignment: CDR1 MNHEY and CDR2 SVGEGT. This CDR3 has 14 residues. The DNA for the CDR3 is TGTGCCAGCAGCTGGACAGGGGGCAATCAGCCCCAGCATTTT. Translation: CASSWTGGNQPQHF.

The chain has TRBV7-2 and TRBJ1-6; D perhaps matches TRBD1 (5 bases). Looked up from germline, CDR1 is SGHTA and CDR2 is FQGNSA. The CDR3 loop spans 14 amino acids. The V and J ends lost 5 bases and 7 bases respectively, with 12 bases between them. CDR3 nucleotides: TGTGCCAGCAGCCCGGGACCCGACAATTCACCCCTCCACTTT. Its translation is CASSPGPDNSPLHF.

The chain joins TRBV6-5 to TRBJ1-5; the match to TRBD1 covers 8 bases. The length of the CDR3 is 16 residues. With V trimmed by 4 bases and J by 2 bases, 7 bases remained unmatched. The germline gives CDR1 MNHEY, CDR2 SVGAGI. The CDR3 DNA follows: TGTGCCAGCAGTTTCCTGACAGGGGAGGGCAATCAGCCCCAGCATTTT. Its translation is CASSFLTGEGNQPQHF.

This clonotype was seen a handful of times. The chain recombines TRBV5-5 with TRBJ2-1; D unclear. Trimming removed 2 bases at V and 6 bases at J, with 12 bases between. The CDR3 consists of 14 residues. Germline lookup yields CDR1 SGHKS and CDR2 YYEKEE (reference sequence). The CDR3 DNA sequence: TGTGCCAGCAGCTTCCGGGCAGAACGCAATGAGCAGTTCTTC. This gives the protein CASSFRAERNEQFF.

In its sample, this clonotype was seen a few times. The chain uses TRBV5-6 and TRBJ1-2; tentative D call: TRBD1 (5 bases). The V gene lost 2 bases and the J gene lost 4 bases, with 15 bases spanning the gap. Germline CDR1 SGHDT, CDR2 YYEEEE. This CDR3 is built from 15 residues. CDR3 sequence: CASSFLGGNFYGYTF. DNA of the CDR3: TGTGCCAGCAGCTTTTTGGGGGGTAATTTCTATGGCTACACCTTC.

This clonotype has more than one count but fewer than ten. The V gene is TRBV15, the J gene TRBJ2-7; D assignment may be TRBD1 or TRBD2 (5 bases each). Trimming pared 1 base from V and 5 bases from J, leaving 12 bases between. There are 14 residues in the CDR3. Germline V gene lookup returns CDR1 LNHNV and CDR2 YYDKDF (reference sequence). CDR3 nucleotides: TGTGCCACCAGCAGAGGCCGCGAGGGACACGAGCAGTACTTC. Amino acid sequence: CATSRGREGHEQYF.

In this sample, this clonotype turned up a few times. This rearrangement joins TRBV27 to TRBJ2-7; tentatively, D is TRBD1 (6 bases). CDR3 length: 14 residues. Germline CDR1 is MNHEY and CDR2 is SMNVEV (reference sequence). Between the trimmed V and J ends, which lost 7 bases and 2 bases, there was a span of 15 bases. In DNA form, the CDR3 reads TGTGCCAGCATGACCGGGACAAACACCTACGAGCAGTACTTC. It yields the protein CASMTGTNTYEQYF.

This chain uses TRBV5-3 with TRBJ1-1, with TRBD1 as a possible D gene (6 bases). TRBV5-3 is treated as an ORF (open reading frame) with a function not yet certain. The CDR3 runs to 16 residues. The V end lost 4 bases, the J end lost 4 bases, and 20 bases lay between the germline ends. This CDR3 is CARSGPTTGLFTEAFF. CDR3 sequence (DNA): TGTGCCAGAAGCGGACCAACCACAGGGTTATTCACTGAAGCTTTCTTT.

The V and J genes are TRBV19 and TRBJ2-1; 13 bases align to TRBD2. The trim removed 8 bases at V and 4 bases at J, leaving 2 bases unmatched. The CDR3 consists of 14 residues. Germline CDR1 LNHDA, CDR2 SQIVND (reference sequence). The CDR3 region has the DNA TGTGCCAGTCGGGGACTAGCGGGATACAATGAGCAGTTCTTC. Translation: CASRGLAGYNEQFF.

This clonotype is medium-sized in the sample. The V call is TRBV15, the J call TRBJ2-3, with 7 positions matching TRBD2. The V gene's germline CDR1 is LNHNV and CDR2 YYDKDF (reference sequence). The CDR3 is 16 residues long. J was trimmed by 3 bases and V by 0 bases; bases with no gene match: 6. This chain's CDR3 is CATSRDWRGGTDTQYF. The CDR3 DNA reads TGTGCCACCAGCAGAGATTGGCGGGGAGGGACAGATACGCAGTATTTT. The variable domain in full, with the rest retrieved from reference TRBV15 and TRBJ2-3, is DAMVIQNPRYQVTQFGKPVTLSCSQTLNHNVMYWYQQKSSQAPKLLFHYYDKDFNNEADTPDNFQSRRPNTSFCFLDIRSPGLGDTAMYLCATSRDWRGGTDTQYFGPGTRLTVL.

This clonotype showed up just a few times. V is TRBV27 and J is TRBJ1-5; 7 positions agree with TRBD1. Germline V gives CDR1 MNHEY, CDR2 SMNVEV (reference sequence). V was pared by 8 bases and J by 3 bases, with 13 bases of the junction left unmatched. This CDR3 comprises 16 residues. For the CDR3, the DNA is TGTGCCAGCGCTCCGCTGGGGGACAGACACAATCAGCCCCAGCATTTT. Translating gives CASAPLGDRHNQPQHF.

The J gene is TRBJ2-7, the V gene TRBV5-4, with 7 bases fitting TRBD1. The germline V gene has CDR1 SGHNT and CDR2 YYREEE (reference sequence). J gave up 2 bases and V 4 bases, and 9 bases lay outside the gene matches. This CDR3 is 15 amino acids long. CDR3 in amino acids: CASSHRTGIAYEQYF. In DNA, the CDR3 is TGTGCCAGCAGCCACCGGACAGGAATAGCCTACGAGCAGTACTTC.

The V and J genes are TRBV30 and TRBJ2-3; D ambiguous. CDR1 and CDR2 (germline): GTSNPN, SVGIG (reference sequence). With 0 bases removed from V and 6 bases from J, the gap between germline ends came to 7 bases. This CDR3 spans 12 amino acids. CDR3 protein: CAWSVRSDTQYF. CDR3 coding DNA: TGTGCCTGGAGTGTACGGTCGGATACGCAGTATTTT. The whole variable domain, filled in from reference TRBV30 and TRBJ2-3, reads SQTIHQWPATLVQPVGSPLSLECTVEGTSNPNLYWYRQAAGRGLQLLFYSVGIGQISSEVPQNLSASRPQDRQFILSSKKLLLSDSGFYLCAWSVRSDTQYFGPGTRLTVL.

This chain joins TRBV13 and TRBJ2-3; D ambiguous. The V end lost 7 bases, the J end lost 0 bases, and 5 bases lay between the germline ends. In germline, CDR1 is PRHDT, CDR2 FYEKMQ (reference sequence). This CDR3 has 12 amino acids. CDR3 amino acids: CASTPSTDTQYF. CDR3 in DNA: TGTGCCAGCACCCCTAGCACAGATACGCAGTATTTT.

There are a few counts of this clonotype. The chain uses TRBV5-4 and TRBJ2-7; D gene uncertain. The CDR3 sequence is 13 residues long. Per the germline V gene, CDR1 is SGHNT and CDR2 is YYREEE (reference sequence). Trimming removed 0 bases at V and 6 bases at J, with 10 bases between. In DNA, the CDR3 is TGTGCCAGCAGCTTGGGCGTTTTGGGCGAGCAGTACTTC. This encodes CASSLGVLGEQYF.

V is TRBV9 and J is TRBJ2-2, with TRBD1 matching over 7 bases. Trimming at V came to 3 bases and at J to 0 bases, leaving 2 bases not matched to a gene. Germline V gives CDR1 SGDLS, CDR2 YYNGEE. There are 15 residues in the CDR3. The CDR3 region is CASSDRGANTGELFF. DNA of the CDR3: TGTGCCAGCAGCGACAGGGGCGCGAACACCGGGGAGCTGTTTTTT.

By share, this clonotype counts as medium-sized. The chain joins TRBV7-2 to TRBJ1-1; D is unresolved. Germline V gene lookup returns CDR1 SGHTA and CDR2 FQGNSA. This CDR3 is built from 12 residues. V gave up 0 bases and J gave up 10 bases, with 9 bases separating them. Written as DNA, the CDR3 is TGTGCCAGCAGCTTAGCCGCGGCCGGAGCTTTCTTT. Its protein is CASSLAAAGAFF.

This clonotype showed up just a few times. V usage is TRBV18 and J usage is TRBJ2-7, with D perhaps given as TRBD1 or TRBD2 (5 bases each). CDR3 size: 15 residues. Trimming removed 1 base from V and 4 bases from J, with 14 bases in between. CDR1 and CDR2 from the germline V gene are KGHSH and LQKENI. The CDR3 coding sequence is TGTGCCAGCTCACCACGAGGGGAGCCGTTTTACGAGCAGTACTTC. Amino acid sequence: CASSPRGEPFYEQYF.

The chain recombines TRBV5-4 with TRBJ1-2; D ambiguous. The length of the CDR3 is 13 residues. Germline V gene data show CDR1 as SGHNT and CDR2 as YYREEE (reference sequence). The germline V and J ends were trimmed by 5 bases and 7 bases, with 15 bases remaining between them. In DNA, the CDR3 is TGTGCCAGCAGTCACGACATAAGGTCTGGCTACACCTTC. Translated: CASSHDIRSGYTF. The entire variable domain, with the rest obtained from reference TRBV5-4 and TRBJ1-2, is as follows: ETGVTQSPTHLIKTRGQQVTLRCSSQSGHNTVSWYQQALGQGPQFIFQYYREEENGRGNFPPRFSGLQFPNYSSELNVNALELDDSALYLCASSHDIRSGYTFGSGTRLTVV.

This clonotype counts as medium-sized. The V and J genes are TRBV7-2 and TRBJ2-1; 14 bases are a match to TRBD2. Germline assignment: CDR1 SGHTA and CDR2 FQGNSA. Trimming cost V 4 bases and J 7 bases; bases outside gene matches: 6. The CDR3 covers 16 residues. DNA for the CDR3: TGTGCCAGCAGCTATCAAGGACTAGCGGGAGGTAATGAGCAGTTCTTC. It encodes CASSYQGLAGGNEQFF.

This clonotype was detected only a few times. The chain joins TRBV14 to TRBJ2-7, with 9 bases identical to TRBD1. J gave up 2 bases and V 5 bases, and 4 bases lay outside the gene matches. CDR3 length: 14 residues. CDR1 is SGHDN, CDR2 FVKESK, per germline. CDR3 in DNA: TGTGCCAGCAGCTCCCGGGACAGGGCCTACGAGCAGTACTTC. Protein sequence: CASSSRDRAYEQYF.